Below are 16 T cell receptor beta chains sequenced from a single sample in a study of cytomegalovirus exposure and HLA in healthy donors. Only in-frame clones appear in the TCRdb table, and some are missing; sequencing was by immunoSEQ multiplex PCR. The table has some 130,000 clones, about 80% seen once. The specimen was PBMCs. The source of these receptors is a young man in good health and CMV-seropositive.

The rearrangement joins TRBV6-4 to TRBJ2-7; a possible D gene is TRBD1 (6 bases). Germline V gives CDR1 MRHNA, CDR2 SNTAGT. V gave up 9 bases and J gave up 4 bases, with 10 bases separating them. The CDR3 loop spans 11 amino acids. The CDR3, as DNA: TGTGCCAGGGACAGTTCATACGAGCAGTACTTC. Translating gives CARDSSYEQYF.

In this sample, this clone turned up once. The chain combines TRBV14 with TRBJ1-1; D call uncertain. CDR3 length: 13 residues. Germline CDR1 is SGHDN and CDR2 is FVKESK. V gave up 0 bases and J gave up 6 bases, with 8 bases separating them. In nucleotides, the CDR3 is TGTGCCAGCAGCCAAGATTGGGCAGCTGAAGCTTTCTTT. It translates to CASSQDWAAEAFF.

This chain links TRBV5-1 with TRBJ2-2; D call uncertain. V lost 0 bases and J 5 bases, leaving 5 bases between the germline ends. Per germline, CDR1 SGHRS and CDR2 YFSETQ. The CDR3 has 13 residues. CDR3 residues: CASSLERTGELFF. The CDR3 DNA reads TGCGCCAGCAGCTTGGAACGGACCGGGGAGCTGTTTTTT.

This clone was observed a handful of times. The V gene is TRBV2, the J gene TRBJ2-1; tentatively, D is TRBD2 (6 bases). The CDR3 has 14 amino acids. The germline V gene has CDR1 SNHLY and CDR2 FYNNEI. V lost 4 bases and J lost 4, with 11 bases in between. The CDR3 spells CASSARREYNEQFF. Here the CDR3 DNA reads TGTGCCAGCAGTGCGCGGAGGGAATACAATGAGCAGTTCTTC.

V usage is TRBV27 and J usage is TRBJ2-2, with 8 bases fitting TRBD2. Unmatched junction bases numbered 10, after V lost 8 bases and J lost 5 bases. CDR3 length: 15 amino acids. Germline-derived CDR1 and CDR2 are MNHEY and SMNVEV (reference sequence). The CDR3 spells CASCGGYGGTGELFF. CDR3 nucleotide sequence: TGTGCCAGCTGCGGGGGGTACGGGGGGACCGGGGAGCTGTTTTTT.

V and J are TRBV7-7 and TRBJ2-5; 8 bases align to TRBD1. Germline assignment: CDR1 SSHAT and CDR2 FNYEAQ (reference sequence). CDR3 length: 13 residues. With 5 bases clipped from V and 5 bases from J, the junction kept 4 bases outside the gene matches. CDR3 DNA sequence: TGTGCCAGCAGCCAGGGACAGGTGGAGACCCAGTACTTC. Amino acid sequence: CASSQGQVETQYF.

This clone was counted between two and nine times. This chain joins TRBV28 and TRBJ1-5; D gene ambiguous. The CDR3 is made up of 15 amino acids. CDR1 is MDHEN and CDR2 is SYDVKM in the germline V gene. V was pared by 1 base and J by 0 bases, with 7 bases between. The CDR3 is CASSLSGYSNQPQHF. The CDR3 nucleotides are TGTGCCAGCAGTTTATCGGGGTATAGCAATCAGCCCCAGCATTTT.

The V call is TRBV11-2, the J call TRBJ1-4; 10 bases agree with TRBD1. The CDR3 has 15 amino acids. V shed 1 base and J 7 bases; nucleotides not matched to a gene: 3. From germline, CDR1 is SGHAT and CDR2 FQNNGV. CDR3 in DNA: TGTGCCAGCAGCTTAGGGACAGGGGGGGTTGAAAAACTGTTTTTT. This encodes CASSLGTGGVEKLFF.

The J gene is TRBJ2-1, the V gene TRBV7-3; 9 nucleotides line up with TRBD2. J was trimmed by 6 bases and V by 5 bases; bases with no gene match: 11. CDR3 length: 16 amino acids. Germline V lookup: CDR1 SGHTA, CDR2 FQGTGA. CDR3: CASSPRAREGRNEQFF. The CDR3 nucleotides are TGTGCCAGCAGCCCTAGGGCGCGGGAGGGCCGCAATGAGCAGTTCTTC.

CDR3 sequence (DNA): TGTGCCAGCAGCAGGCCCACAGGGGCTCTGAACACTGAAGCTTTCTTT. As protein: CASSRPTGALNTEAFF. The rearrangement uses TRBV11-1 and TRBJ1-1, with 7 bases that match TRBD1. The CDR3 sequence is 16 residues long. The junction had 9 bases not matched to a gene; V was cut back by 5 bases and J by 0 bases. Germline V lookup: CDR1 SGHAT, CDR2 FQDESV (reference sequence).

The chain couples TRBV11-2 to TRBJ2-7; 7 bases map to TRBD1. The germline CDR1 and CDR2 sequences are SGHAT and FQNNGV. The CDR3 is made up of 15 amino acids. Germline trimming cut 5 bases from V and 0 bases from J; bases unmatched to any gene: 7. CDR3 protein: CASSHGTVVSYEQYF. DNA for the CDR3: TGTGCCAGCAGCCACGGGACAGTCGTCTCCTACGAGCAGTACTTC.

The chain is built from TRBV4-1 and TRBJ2-5; D may be TRBD1 (5 bases). The CDR3 spans 15 residues. Trimming took off 6 bases at V and 2 bases at J, with 16 bases between the two ends. CDR1 is MGHRA and CDR2 is YSYEKL in the germline V gene. Here the CDR3 reads CASSGEGAKQETQYF. The DNA of the CDR3 is TGCGCCAGCAGTGGCGAAGGGGCTAAACAAGAGACCCAGTACTTC.

This clone was detected only a few times. The CDR3 region has the DNA TGCGCCAGCAGCCATGGGGGGGAATCTTGGGATGAGCAGTTCTTC. Translation gives CASSHGGESWDEQFF. The V gene is TRBV4-3, the J gene TRBJ2-1, with 7 bases aligning to TRBD2. Germline CDR1 LGHNA, CDR2 YSLEER. Trimming took 3 bases from V and 8 from J; bases not matched to a gene: 10. This CDR3 spans 15 amino acids.

In this sample, this clone turned up once. The chain has TRBV6-1 and TRBJ2-1, with 10 bases lining up with TRBD1. Germline values: CDR1 MNHNS, CDR2 SASEGT. V was clipped by 5 bases and J by 6 bases; unmatched bases: 7. The CDR3 sequence is 15 residues long. The CDR3 DNA follows: TGTGCCAGCAGTAAGGGACAGGGGATAGGCAATGAGCAGTTCTTC. Translated: CASSKGQGIGNEQFF.

The chain employs TRBV5-8 and TRBJ2-3, with 7 positions matching TRBD1. The V and J ends lost 5 bases and 6 bases, in that order; junction bases with no gene match: 3. The CDR3 has 12 residues. From germline, CDR1 is SGHTS and CDR2 YDEGEE. CDR3: CASSLQGDTQYF. The CDR3 DNA is TGTGCCAGCAGTTTACAGGGGGATACGCAGTATTTT.

The chain's CDR3 is CASSVAGGRYNEQFF. CDR3 coding DNA: TGTGCCAGCAGCGTAGCGGGGGGGCGTTACAATGAGCAGTTCTTC. V is TRBV9 and J is TRBJ2-1; 8 bases are shared with TRBD2. The J segment lost 4 bases and the V segment lost 0 bases, leaving 3 bases of the junction unmatched. This CDR3 region has 15 residues. Germline CDR1 reads SGDLS; CDR2 reads YYNGEE.